This T cell receptor beta chain came from a study of siplizumab effects on memory and regulatory T cells. Germline-derived CDR1 and CDR2 are SGHTA and FQGTGA. V shed 5 bases and J shed 7 bases, with 23 bases lying between them. The CDR3 covers 16 residues. Worth noting for this clone: Its antigen is still unknown.

Only in-frame clones appear in the TCRdb table, and some are missing; sequencing was by immunoSEQ multiplex PCR. The table has 90,000 to 130,000 clones, about nine tenths seen once. Study-level results: Significantly reduced by siplizumab was the cumulative frequency of alloreactive sequences, namely those traceable to unstimulated CD4+ memory cells.

This TCR came from a human donor in good health. Sequencing used CD4+ T cells sorted from blood. The chain joins TRBV7-3 to TRBJ2-5; D is ambiguous. CDR3 in amino acids: CASSPSSYDRDATQYF. The CDR3 DNA is TGTGCCAGCAGCCCATCAAGTTATGACCGCGATGCGACCCAGTACTTC.